One sample yielded the 8 T cell receptor beta chains listed below, sequenced in a study of cytomegalovirus exposure and HLA in healthy donors. The table came from immunoSEQ multiplex PCR; TCRdb's copy has only in-frame clones and leaves some out. The table includes about 160,000 clones, 75% to 90% detected once. Sequenced sample: PBMCs. The receptors were sampled from a woman aged 18 to 35 in good health and CMV-seronegative.

The rearrangement links TRBV4-3 to TRBJ2-3; 12 positions agree with TRBD2. The CDR3 has 17 residues. The J segment lost 9 bases and the V segment lost 4 bases, leaving 14 bases of the junction unmatched. Germline loops: CDR1 LGHNA, CDR2 YSLEER. The CDR3 here is CASSLRTGLAGKMTQYF. In DNA form, the CDR3 reads TGCGCCAGCAGCCTCCGCACCGGACTAGCGGGAAAAATGACGCAGTATTTT.

The chain recombines TRBV6-1 with TRBJ1-5; no clear D gene. The CDR3 has 15 residues. CDR1 is MNHNS and CDR2 is SASEGT in the germline V gene. The V end was cut by 4 bases, the J end by 4 bases, with 14 bases between. The CDR3 DNA reads as TGTGCCAGCAGTGCATCGGCAGGCTGGAATCAGCCCCAGCATTTT. Protein sequence: CASSASAGWNQPQHF.

The V and J genes are TRBV5-1 and TRBJ2-7; D remains ambiguous. Germline V lookup: CDR1 SGHRS, CDR2 YFSETQ. The CDR3 runs 19 residues. Trimming took off 4 bases at V and 2 bases at J, with 28 bases between the two ends. The chain's CDR3 is CASSHSVNVGDVVPYEQYF. For the CDR3, the DNA is TGCGCCAGCAGCCACAGTGTGAACGTTGGCGACGTCGTTCCCTACGAGCAGTACTTC.

The chain combines TRBV7-2 with TRBJ1-2, with D possibly TRBD1 on 5 matching bases. V was shortened by 4 bases and J by 3 bases, with 15 bases between the two germline ends. The CDR3 loop spans 15 amino acids. Per the germline V gene, CDR1 is SGHTA and CDR2 is FQGNSA. The CDR3 here is CASSYSQAGDYGYTF. In DNA form, the CDR3 reads TGTGCCAGCAGCTATAGTCAGGCGGGGGACTATGGCTACACCTTC. Full variable domain (outside the CDR3, taken from reference TRBV7-2 and TRBJ1-2): GAGVSQSPSNKVTEKGKDVELRCDPISGHTALYWYRQSLGQGLEFLIYFQGNSAPDKSGLPSDRFSAERTGGSVSTLTIQRTQQEDSAVYLCASSYSQAGDYGYTFGSGTRLTVV.

The chain carries TRBV5-8 and TRBJ2-7, with 9 positions matching TRBD1. Losses at the gene ends were 4 bases for V and 2 bases for J; bases not matched to a gene: 7. Germline CDR1 reads SGHTS; CDR2 reads YDEGEE. The CDR3 totals 15 residues. DNA for the CDR3: TGTGCCAGCAGCACAACCGGGACAGGGACCTACGAGCAGTACTTC. Translated, it gives CASSTTGTGTYEQYF.

V is TRBV5-1 and J is TRBJ2-1, with D possibly matching TRBD2 (6 bases). Germline CDR1 and CDR2: SGHRS and YFSETQ. V lost 1 base and J 0 bases, leaving 11 bases between the germline ends. The CDR3 is made up of 16 amino acids. This chain's CDR3 is CASSLRERPSYNEQFF. In nucleotides, the CDR3 is TGCGCCAGCAGCTTGCGGGAGCGACCCTCCTACAATGAGCAGTTCTTC.

This clone was seen once. The gene calls are TRBV29-1 and TRBJ2-1; no reliable D call. V lost 5 bases to trimming and J lost 5 bases, with 10 bases between them. In germline, CDR1 is SQVTM, CDR2 ANQGSEA. This CDR3 region has 12 residues. The CDR3 DNA reads as TGCAGCGTTCCGACTTCCAACAATGAGCAGTTCTTC. The encoded protein is CSVPTSNNEQFF.

The chain carries TRBV27 and TRBJ2-3, with D possibly matching TRBD2 (5 bases). This CDR3 region has 12 residues. Looked up from germline, CDR1 is MNHEY and CDR2 is SMNVEV (reference sequence). The ends were cut back, 5 bases at V and 5 bases at J, with 8 bases in the middle. The CDR3 DNA reads TGTGCCAGCAGTGTAGGGAGAGATACGCAGTATTTT. Its protein is CASSVGRDTQYF.